The clone carrying this T cell receptor beta chain was counted between two and nine times. Its antigen is not known. The second PCR ran 7 to 11 cycles with a sample-barcoded 5' primer and J-beta primers. Per sample, CDR3-containing paired-end reads numbered at least 2.5 million. TCRdb itself ran the 5' RACE reads through MiXCR, one entry per CDR3 protein. In the table there are around 1.5 million distinct CDR3 sequences, about 32% of which are singletons. The data stem from a study of blood T cells in healthy people across ages. Points from the study as a whole: Higher diversity and more naive CD4+ cells were features of long-lived donors, compared to aged donors.

It was roughly 10 milliliters of peripheral blood that were drawn from each donor. Specimen: blood. This clonotype originated in a woman in her thirties in good health.

The CDR3 DNA reads as TGTGCCAGCAGTTACTCGTGGGGAGGGGAATACAATGAGCAGTTCTTC. It codes for CASSYSWGGEYNEQFF. The chain is built from TRBV6-6 and TRBJ2-1, with 7 positions matching TRBD2. The V gene's germline CDR1 is MNHNY and CDR2 SVGAGI (reference sequence). The CDR3 runs to 16 residues. V lost 0 bases to trimming and J lost 4 bases; unmatched junction nucleotides: 6.